Presented here are 27 T cell receptor beta chains from one specimen sequenced in a study of liver allograft versus peripheral blood T cells. Background on the study: Liver transplant recipients had T cell receptor repertoires compared between transplanted liver and peripheral blood.

TCRdb recomputed calls from the reads with MiXCR, one row per CDR3 protein. The profile shows 8,000 or so distinct CDR3 sequences, under 20% of them singletons. The source is a human patient who had a liver transplant. The graft donor may account for some of the T cells.

The chain has TRBV3-1 and TRBJ2-4; 10 nucleotides line up with TRBD1. The germline V gene encodes CDR1 LGHDT and CDR2 YNNKEL (reference sequence). This CDR3 has 17 amino acids. V was clipped by 4 bases and J by 1 base; unmatched bases: 7. The CDR3 here is CASSPTGTGAAKNIQYF. The CDR3 DNA reads as TGTGCCAGCAGCCCTACCGGGACAGGGGCGGCCAAAAACATTCAGTACTTC.

This chain connects TRBV20-1 to TRBJ2-7, with D tentatively TRBD2 (5 bases). The V and J ends lost 0 bases and 0 bases respectively, with 12 bases between them. Looked up from germline, CDR1 is DFQATT and CDR2 is SNEGSKA (reference sequence). The CDR3 extends over 15 amino acids. CDR3 sequence: CSAREGSGTSYEQYF. CDR3 sequence (DNA): TGCAGTGCTAGAGAGGGCAGCGGAACCTCCTACGAGCAGTACTTC.

This clonotype has more than one count but fewer than ten. The genes are TRBV20-1 and TRBJ2-7; possibly TRBD2 for D (6 bases). The CDR3 is 12 residues long. V was pared by 4 bases and J by 1 base, with 8 bases between. In germline, CDR1 is DFQATT, CDR2 SNEGSKA (reference sequence). CDR3 region: CSAIAASYEQYF. The CDR3 DNA reads as TGCAGTGCTATAGCGGCGTCCTACGAGCAGTACTTC.

This clonotype rates as medium-sized. CDR3 DNA sequence: TGTGCCAGCACTAAGGGAGTTCTGACCGGGGAGCTGTTTTTT. Translating gives CASTKGVLTGELFF. J is TRBJ2-2 and V is TRBV28; possibly TRBD2 for D (5 bases). Trimming stripped 7 bases from V and 5 bases from J, with 14 bases between. The CDR3 covers 14 residues. Germline V gene sequence: CDR1 MDHEN, CDR2 SYDVKM.

This clonotype is medium-sized within its sample. The chain is built from TRBV7-9 and TRBJ2-1; D gene uncertain. The germline CDR1 and CDR2 sequences are SEHNR and FQNEAQ (reference sequence). The V and J ends lost 0 bases and 10 bases respectively, with 13 bases between them. CDR3 size: 14 residues. The CDR3 DNA follows: TGTGCCAGCAGCTTAGCCGGCCCCTCGAAGGAGCAGTTCTTC. Amino acid sequence: CASSLAGPSKEQFF.

This clonotype rates as medium-sized. V is TRBV28 and J is TRBJ1-2; 9 bases are a match to TRBD1. CDR1 and CDR2 (germline): MDHEN, SYDVKM. Germline trimming cut 5 bases from V and 8 bases from J; bases unmatched to any gene: 6. The CDR3 sequence is 13 residues long. The CDR3 bases are TGTGCCAGCAGTGAACAGGGGGCGCTAGGCTACACCTTC. It specifies CASSEQGALGYTF.

This chain links TRBV20-1 with TRBJ1-1; 7 bases fit TRBD1. CDR3 length: 11 amino acids. J was trimmed by 10 bases and V by 5 bases; bases with no gene match: 7. From germline, CDR1 is DFQATT and CDR2 SNEGSKA (reference sequence). CDR3 amino acids: CSASSTGRAFF. CDR3 DNA: TGCAGTGCTTCCTCGACAGGGCGAGCTTTCTTT.

This clonotype has just a few counts. The J gene is TRBJ1-1, the V gene TRBV12-3 or TRBV12-4; D gene ambiguous. Deletions cut 5 bases from V and 3 bases from J, with 13 bases between. This CDR3 region has 14 residues. The CDR3: CASSVWQADTEAFF. The CDR3 DNA follows: TGTGCCAGCAGTGTCTGGCAGGCGGACACTGAAGCTTTCTTT.

This clonotype has more than one count but fewer than ten. V usage is TRBV7-9 and J usage is TRBJ1-3, with 7 bases matching TRBD1. The CDR3 runs 16 residues. The V gene's germline CDR1 is SEHNR and CDR2 FQNEAQ (reference sequence). After removal of 1 base from V and 0 bases from J, the junction contained 3 bases not matched to a gene. CDR3 region: CASSLGQGSSGNTIYF. DNA for the CDR3: TGTGCCAGCAGCTTAGGACAGGGTTCCTCTGGAAACACCATATATTTT.

On this clonotype itself: A read error is possible here, since a much larger clone lies one base away. Likely a read error: the CDR3 ends without its conserved phenylalanine or tryptophan. As DNA, the CDR3 is TGTGCCAGCAGTTATTCGGGACAGGGCTACAATGAGCAGTTCCTC. This sequence encodes CASSYSGQGYNEQFL. The rearrangement uses TRBV6-5 and TRBJ2-1; 9 bases map to TRBD1. Looked up from germline, CDR1 is MNHEY and CDR2 is SVGAGI. Trimming took 3 bases from V and 3 from J; bases not matched to a gene: 3. The CDR3 is 15 amino acids.

This clonotype is medium-sized in the sample. The chain recombines TRBV6-1 with TRBJ1-5; 10 bases match TRBD1. This CDR3 is built from 16 residues. The germline V gene encodes CDR1 MNHNS and CDR2 SASEGT. The V and J ends lost 7 bases and 1 base, in that order; junction bases with no gene match: 7. This chain's CDR3 is CASKGGTGVSNQPQHF. CDR3 bases: TGTGCCAGCAAGGGGGGGACAGGGGTAAGCAATCAGCCCCAGCATTTT.

On this clonotype itself: A far larger clone is just one base off, so this is likely a read error. The chain employs TRBV6-5 and TRBJ1-2; 7 positions agree with TRBD1. The CDR3 loop spans 16 amino acids. Germline values: CDR1 MNHEY, CDR2 SVGAGI. The CDR3: CASSWDSKVGNYSYTF. The DNA of the CDR3 is TGTGCCAGCAGCTGGGACAGTAAAGTGGGTAACTATAGCTACACCTTC.

Relative to its sample, this clonotype is medium-sized. The chain employs TRBV30 and TRBJ1-4, with D maybe TRBD1 (5 bases). This CDR3 region has 14 residues. V was cut by 2 bases and J by 8 bases, with 15 bases left in between. Germline values: CDR1 GTSNPN, CDR2 SVGIG (reference sequence). CDR3 in amino acids: CAWSSRQGLEKLFF. The CDR3 DNA reads TGTGCCTGGAGTAGTCGGCAGGGCCTGGAAAAACTGTTTTTT. The variable domain in full, with the rest retrieved from reference TRBV30 and TRBJ1-4, is SQTIHQWPATLVQPVGSPLSLECTVEGTSNPNLYWYRQAAGRGLQLLFYSVGIGQISSEVPQNLSASRPQDRQFILSSKKLLLSDSGFYLCAWSSRQGLEKLFFGSGTQLSVL.

Note on this clonotype: Possible read error: a much larger clone is one base away. The chain employs TRBV20-1 and TRBJ1-5; 8 bases are shared with TRBD1. Germline V gene data show CDR1 as DFQATT and CDR2 as SNEGSKA (reference sequence). This CDR3 contains 13 residues. The CDR3 DNA reads TGCAGTGCGACAGGGGATAGCAATCAGTCCCAGCATTTT. Translating gives CSATGDSNQSQHF.

This clonotype is labeled as medium-sized. The gene calls are TRBV29-1 and TRBJ1-1, with D perhaps TRBD1 (5 bases). The CDR3 extends over 14 amino acids. V was shortened by 6 bases and J by 4 bases, with 18 bases between the two germline ends. Germline V gives CDR1 SQVTM, CDR2 ANQGSEA. CDR3 amino acids: CSVGRGPGSTEAFF. The CDR3 DNA reads as TGCAGCGTCGGACGCGGGCCAGGGAGCACTGAAGCTTTCTTT.

This clonotype was recorded a few times. The chain employs TRBV7-9 and TRBJ2-7, with no clear D. The V end lost 3 bases, the J end lost 7 bases, and 13 bases lay between the germline ends. CDR1 and CDR2 from the germline V gene are SEHNR and FQNEAQ (reference sequence). The CDR3 contains 13 residues. This CDR3 is CASSFVPDWEQYF. The DNA of the CDR3 is TGTGCCAGCAGCTTTGTCCCCGACTGGGAGCAGTACTTC.

This clonotype showed up just a few times. V and J are TRBV6-6 and TRBJ1-1; 8 nucleotides align to TRBD1. The CDR3 has 13 amino acids. In germline, CDR1 is MNHNY, CDR2 SVGAGI (reference sequence). Trimming removed 6 bases from V and 8 bases from J; junction bases left unmatched: 8. In nucleotides, the CDR3 is TGTGCCAGCAGCCACGGGCAGGGGGCGGAAGCTTTCTTT. Translated: CASSHGQGAEAFF.

In its sample, this clonotype ranks as medium-sized. The chain has TRBV6-5 and TRBJ1-5; the D is unclear. The germline V gene has CDR1 MNHEY and CDR2 SVGAGI. This CDR3 contains 14 residues. With 5 bases removed from V and 6 bases from J, the gap between germline ends came to 14 bases. The CDR3 DNA is TGTGCCAGCAGTGCCGGGTTCCCGGTTCAGCCCCAGCATTTT. This translates into CASSAGFPVQPQHF.

This clonotype was recorded many times. J is TRBJ1-2 and V is TRBV20-1; D gene ambiguous. The germline V gene has CDR1 DFQATT and CDR2 SNEGSKA (reference sequence). The CDR3 is 10 residues long. The V gene lost 3 bases and the J gene lost 8 bases, with 7 bases spanning the gap. CDR3 amino acids: CSARNGGYTF. The CDR3, as DNA: TGCAGTGCTAGGAACGGGGGCTACACCTTC.

This clonotype came up many times. The rearrangement uses TRBV6-1 and TRBJ2-1; D perhaps matches TRBD2 (7 bases). Germline assignment: CDR1 MNHNS and CDR2 SASEGT. The length of the CDR3 is 15 residues. With 6 bases removed from V and 5 bases from J, the gap between germline ends came to 17 bases. CDR3: CASRGGGDYHNEQFF. The CDR3, as DNA: TGTGCCAGCAGAGGGGGGGGGGACTACCACAATGAGCAGTTCTTC.

In regard to this clonotype: With a far larger clone one base away, a read error is the likely cause. The chain carries TRBV6-5 and TRBJ2-6; a weak D match, TRBD1 (6 bases). Germline CDR1 MNHEY, CDR2 SVGAGI. CDR3 length equals 16 residues. The CDR3 reads CASSEGHPSGTNVLTF. In DNA form, the CDR3 reads TGTGCCAGCAGTGAGGGACACCCCTCTGGGACCAACGTCCTGACTTTC.

There are many counts of this clonotype. This rearrangement joins TRBV30 to TRBJ2-7; D is undetermined. Germline V gene sequence: CDR1 GTSNPN, CDR2 SVGIG (reference sequence). The V and J ends lost 0 bases and 0 bases respectively, with 15 bases between them. The CDR3 loop spans 16 amino acids. This chain's CDR3 is CAWSVRRILSSYEQYF. CDR3 nucleotides: TGTGCCTGGAGTGTACGTCGGATCCTCAGCTCCTACGAGCAGTACTTC.

This clonotype is medium-sized. The V and J genes are TRBV24-1 and TRBJ2-3; 9 bases fit TRBD1. Losses at the gene ends were 3 bases for V and 3 bases for J; bases not matched to a gene: 3. Per germline, CDR1 KGHDR and CDR2 SFDVKD. This CDR3 has 15 amino acids. CDR3 sequence: CATSDVGQGTDTQYF. In DNA form, the CDR3 reads TGTGCCACCAGTGATGTGGGACAGGGAACAGATACGCAGTATTTT.

Within the sample, this clonotype is medium-sized. The chain employs TRBV10-3 and TRBJ1-5, with D unclear. V lost 3 bases and J lost 7, with 10 bases in between. In germline, CDR1 is ENHRY, CDR2 SYGVKD. This CDR3 is 13 amino acids long. In nucleotides, the CDR3 is TGTGCCATCAGTGATAACCAACGACAGCCCCAGCATTTT. Translating gives CAISDNQRQPQHF.

By its share, this clonotype is medium-sized. J is TRBJ1-2 and V is TRBV28; 11 bases map to TRBD1. Trimming at V came to 6 bases and at J to 4 bases, leaving 4 bases not matched to a gene. The germline CDR1 and CDR2 sequences are MDHEN and SYDVKM. The CDR3 is 14 amino acids. DNA for the CDR3: TGTGCCAGCAGACGGACAGGGGGCGTCTATGGCTACACCTTC. The encoded protein is CASRRTGGVYGYTF.

In its sample, this clonotype is medium-sized. The V call is TRBV27, the J call TRBJ2-1, with 7 bases identical to TRBD2. V trimming: 2 bases; J trimming: 10 bases; junction bases outside the gene matches: 8. The V gene's germline CDR1 is MNHEY and CDR2 SMNVEV (reference sequence). This CDR3 has 14 residues. CDR3 in amino acids: CASSLPRGFGEQFF. CDR3 sequence (DNA): TGTGCCAGCAGTTTACCGCGGGGGTTCGGCGAGCAGTTCTTC.

This clonotype came up many times. The chain couples TRBV12-3 or TRBV12-4 to TRBJ2-1; D might be TRBD1 (6 bases). The ends were cut back, 7 bases at V and 9 bases at J, with 19 bases in the middle. This CDR3 comprises 14 residues. The CDR3 is CASTEITGLGEQFF. CDR3 sequence (DNA): TGTGCCAGCACCGAAATAACAGGGCTGGGTGAGCAGTTCTTC.